A single sample gave rise to the 20 T cell receptor beta chains below, sequenced in a study of neoadjuvant anti-PD-1 for oral cavity cancer. Sequencing was performed with immunoSEQ multiplex PCR; in TCRdb, only in-frame clones are kept and a portion is missing. Of under 15,000 clones detected, 71% appear once; the ten largest clones hold less than 2.5%. This sample's time point: after neoadjuvant nivolumab, at surgical resection. Sequencing was performed on PBMCs, taken after nivolumab (anti-PD-1) treatment. These receptors were collected from a person aged 40 to 85 with oral cavity squamous cell carcinoma.

This clone was counted only a few times. The V and J genes are TRBV7-2 and TRBJ2-7; TRBD2 agrees at 11 bases. CDR1 and CDR2 (germline): SGHTA, FQGNSA. J gave up 4 bases and V 5 bases, and 10 bases lay outside the gene matches. This CDR3 contains 16 residues. The CDR3 spells CASSPLGSGGAYEQYF. The DNA of the CDR3 is TGTGCCAGCAGCCCCCTGGGTAGCGGGGGGGCGTACGAGCAGTACTTC.

This clone was seen just once. This chain connects TRBV7-8 to TRBJ1-2; 7 bases are a match to TRBD1. CDR3 length: 14 residues. The germline V gene encodes CDR1 SGHVS and CDR2 FQNEAQ. Trimming at V came to 1 base and at J to 7 bases, leaving 6 bases not matched to a gene. The CDR3: CASSLERGHTGYTF. CDR3 sequence (DNA): TGTGCCAGCAGCTTAGAAAGGGGGCATACTGGCTACACCTTC. Filled out from reference TRBV7-8 and TRBJ1-2, the complete variable domain reads GAGVSQSPRYKVAKRGQDVALRCDPISGHVSLFWYQQALGQGPEFLTYFQNEAQLDKSGLPSDRFFAERPEGSVSTLKIQRTQQEDSAVYLCASSLERGHTGYTFGSGTRLTVV.

V gene TRBV11-2 combines with J gene TRBJ2-2; maybe TRBD1 (5 bases). The CDR3 is 16 residues long. Germline V gene sequence: CDR1 SGHAT, CDR2 FQNNGV. Trimming took 4 bases from V and 1 from J, leaving 13 bases between them. For the CDR3, the DNA is TGTGCCAGCAGCTACCGTCAGGGCAAGAACACCGGGGAGCTGTTTTTT. This encodes CASSYRQGKNTGELFF.

The J gene is TRBJ1-4, the V gene TRBV9; TRBD1 matches 8 bases. V lost 0 bases and J lost 6; bases outside the gene matches: 4. Germline V lookup: CDR1 SGDLS, CDR2 YYNGEE. The CDR3 is 15 amino acids. CDR3 nucleotide sequence: TGTGCCAGCAGCGTAGGGACAGGGCTAGATGAAAAACTGTTTTTT. Its translation: CASSVGTGLDEKLFF.

The rearrangement links TRBV19 to TRBJ2-7, with D perhaps TRBD2 (6 bases). Germline CDR1 reads LNHDA; CDR2 reads SQIVND (reference sequence). CDR3 length: 15 residues. V lost 2 bases and J lost 4, with 15 bases in between. CDR3 region: CASSISAGKGYEQYF. CDR3 in DNA: TGTGCCAGTAGTATATCGGCGGGGAAGGGGTACGAGCAGTACTTC.

V usage is TRBV6-5 and J usage is TRBJ1-5; D is undetermined. V dropped 0 bases and J dropped 2 bases, with 11 bases sitting between them. Germline CDR1 MNHEY, CDR2 SVGAGI. The CDR3 contains 16 residues. CDR3 sequence: CASSYSFPRGNQPQHF. Here the CDR3 DNA reads TGTGCCAGCAGTTACTCGTTCCCAAGGGGCAATCAGCCCCAGCATTTT.

This clone came up a few times. This chain uses TRBV13 with TRBJ1-1; the D is unclear. CDR1 and CDR2 (germline): PRHDT, FYEKMQ (reference sequence). There are 14 residues in the CDR3. Between the trimmed V and J ends, which lost 3 bases and 1 base, there was a span of 9 bases. The CDR3 sequence is CASSFQFRNTEAFF. The CDR3 DNA reads TGTGCCAGCAGCTTTCAATTCCGGAACACTGAAGCTTTCTTT.

The CDR3: CASSPRQVYEQYF. In DNA form, the CDR3 reads TGTGCCAGCAGCCCTCGACAGGTCTACGAGCAGTACTTC. The gene calls are TRBV7-9 and TRBJ2-7, with a weak D call TRBD1 (6 bases). This CDR3 contains 13 residues. Germline V gives CDR1 SEHNR, CDR2 FQNEAQ (reference sequence). Trimming removed 5 bases from V and 3 bases from J, with 11 bases in between.

This CDR3 is CAWDGTWGGSGEQYF. For the CDR3, the DNA is TGTGCCTGGGATGGGACGTGGGGCGGGAGCGGCGAGCAGTACTTC. The rearrangement links TRBV30 to TRBJ2-7; TRBD2 agrees at 7 bases. The V gene's germline CDR1 is GTSNPN and CDR2 SVGIG (reference sequence). J was trimmed by 6 bases and V by 5 bases; bases with no gene match: 16. The CDR3 spans 15 residues. The variable domain in full, completed from reference TRBV30 and TRBJ2-7, reads SQTIHQWPATLVQPVGSPLSLECTVEGTSNPNLYWYRQAAGRGLQLLFYSVGIGQISSEVPQNLSASRPQDRQFILSSKKLLLSDSGFYLCAWDGTWGGSGEQYFGPGTRLTVT.

The V and J genes are TRBV30 and TRBJ2-1; D is uncertain. With 2 bases removed from V and 3 bases from J, the gap between germline ends came to 17 bases. The CDR3 loop spans 16 amino acids. Germline CDR1 and CDR2: GTSNPN and SVGIG (reference sequence). CDR3 nucleotide sequence: TGTGCCTGGAGTTTCCCCCTCCTTTCAGTCTACAATGAGCAGTTCTTC. This sequence encodes CAWSFPLLSVYNEQFF.

The chain joins TRBV9 to TRBJ1-2; maybe TRBD1 (6 bases). Germline V gene lookup returns CDR1 SGDLS and CDR2 YYNGEE. The V gene lost 0 bases and the J gene lost 5 bases, with 11 bases spanning the gap. This CDR3 has 14 residues. This CDR3 reads CASSVGGGHYGYTF. Here the CDR3 DNA reads TGTGCCAGCAGCGTAGGTGGGGGGCATTATGGCTACACCTTC.

The chain couples TRBV28 to TRBJ1-1; D uncertain. There are 11 residues in the CDR3. Germline CDR1 is MDHEN and CDR2 is SYDVKM. V was pared by 4 bases and J by 11 bases, with 11 bases between. CDR3 in amino acids: CASSSTITAFF. In DNA form, the CDR3 reads TGTGCCAGCAGTTCCACCATTACCGCTTTCTTT.

V usage is TRBV4-1 and J usage is TRBJ1-5; D is possibly TRBD1 (5 bases). The CDR3 extends over 17 amino acids. Germline-derived CDR1 and CDR2 are MGHRA and YSYEKL. Trimming pared 0 bases from V and 0 bases from J, leaving 12 bases between. The CDR3 is CASSQDSGQNSNQPQHF. DNA for the CDR3: TGCGCCAGCAGCCAAGATTCAGGACAAAATAGCAATCAGCCCCAGCATTTT.

The chain is built from TRBV9 and TRBJ2-2, with 14 positions matching TRBD2. The CDR3 spans 18 residues. The germline CDR1 and CDR2 sequences are SGDLS and YYNGEE. With V trimmed by 0 bases and J by 6 bases, 7 bases remained unmatched. Here the CDR3 DNA reads TGTGCCAGCAGCGTAGCCCCAGGGACTAGCGGGAGCTCCGGGGAGCTGTTTTTT. Its protein is CASSVAPGTSGSSGELFF.

The chain carries TRBV25-1 and TRBJ1-1, with unresolved D. Germline CDR1 is MGHDK and CDR2 is SYGVNS. CDR3 length: 11 residues. V lost 10 bases to trimming and J lost 5 bases, with 11 bases between them. This CDR3 is CATRGWTEAFF. Here the CDR3 DNA reads TGTGCCACCCGCGGGTGGACTGAAGCTTTCTTT.

The gene calls are TRBV7-6 and TRBJ1-3; D ambiguous. Germline V gene lookup returns CDR1 SGHVS and CDR2 FNYEAQ. The V end lost 5 bases, the J end lost 0 bases, and 11 bases lay between the germline ends. This CDR3 comprises 15 residues. Written as DNA, the CDR3 is TGTGCCAGCAGCGCCCTGTTTCGCTCTGGAAACACCATATATTTT. The encoded protein is CASSALFRSGNTIYF.

V usage is TRBV6-5 and J usage is TRBJ2-7; TRBD2 matches 8 bases. V shed 0 bases, J shed 4 bases, and the junction held 5 bases outside the gene matches. CDR3 length: 15 residues. Germline CDR1 reads MNHEY; CDR2 reads SVGAGI. CDR3 bases: TGTGCCAGCAGTTACTCGAAGACGGGAGGGTACGAGCAGTACTTC. The encoded protein is CASSYSKTGGYEQYF.

This clone was seen a single time. V and J are TRBV5-1 and TRBJ2-3, with 10 bases lining up with TRBD2. The CDR3 spans 17 residues. J gave up 1 base and V 2 bases, and 7 bases lay outside the gene matches. Germline V lookup: CDR1 SGHRS, CDR2 YFSETQ. CDR3 DNA sequence: TGCGCCAGCAGCTTCTCATTCCTAGCGGGGGGCACAGATACGCAGTATTTT. Translating it yields CASSFSFLAGGTDTQYF.

The chain links TRBV6-1 to TRBJ2-6; perhaps TRBD1 as D (5 bases). The CDR3 sequence is 14 residues long. The germline V and J ends were trimmed by 8 bases and 0 bases, with 8 bases remaining between them. Per the germline V gene, CDR1 is MNHNS and CDR2 is SASEGT. The CDR3 DNA is TGTGCCAGCGTCAGGGACTCTGGGGCCAACGTCCTGACTTTC. As protein: CASVRDSGANVLTF.

This chain uses TRBV19 with TRBJ1-6; D is undetermined. V was pared by 4 bases and J by 7 bases, with 20 bases between. From germline, CDR1 is LNHDA and CDR2 SQIVND (reference sequence). The length of the CDR3 is 17 residues. The CDR3 protein is CASSSFVFGSTNSPLHF. The DNA for the CDR3 is TGTGCCAGTAGTAGTTTCGTGTTCGGCTCGACCAATTCACCCCTCCACTTT.